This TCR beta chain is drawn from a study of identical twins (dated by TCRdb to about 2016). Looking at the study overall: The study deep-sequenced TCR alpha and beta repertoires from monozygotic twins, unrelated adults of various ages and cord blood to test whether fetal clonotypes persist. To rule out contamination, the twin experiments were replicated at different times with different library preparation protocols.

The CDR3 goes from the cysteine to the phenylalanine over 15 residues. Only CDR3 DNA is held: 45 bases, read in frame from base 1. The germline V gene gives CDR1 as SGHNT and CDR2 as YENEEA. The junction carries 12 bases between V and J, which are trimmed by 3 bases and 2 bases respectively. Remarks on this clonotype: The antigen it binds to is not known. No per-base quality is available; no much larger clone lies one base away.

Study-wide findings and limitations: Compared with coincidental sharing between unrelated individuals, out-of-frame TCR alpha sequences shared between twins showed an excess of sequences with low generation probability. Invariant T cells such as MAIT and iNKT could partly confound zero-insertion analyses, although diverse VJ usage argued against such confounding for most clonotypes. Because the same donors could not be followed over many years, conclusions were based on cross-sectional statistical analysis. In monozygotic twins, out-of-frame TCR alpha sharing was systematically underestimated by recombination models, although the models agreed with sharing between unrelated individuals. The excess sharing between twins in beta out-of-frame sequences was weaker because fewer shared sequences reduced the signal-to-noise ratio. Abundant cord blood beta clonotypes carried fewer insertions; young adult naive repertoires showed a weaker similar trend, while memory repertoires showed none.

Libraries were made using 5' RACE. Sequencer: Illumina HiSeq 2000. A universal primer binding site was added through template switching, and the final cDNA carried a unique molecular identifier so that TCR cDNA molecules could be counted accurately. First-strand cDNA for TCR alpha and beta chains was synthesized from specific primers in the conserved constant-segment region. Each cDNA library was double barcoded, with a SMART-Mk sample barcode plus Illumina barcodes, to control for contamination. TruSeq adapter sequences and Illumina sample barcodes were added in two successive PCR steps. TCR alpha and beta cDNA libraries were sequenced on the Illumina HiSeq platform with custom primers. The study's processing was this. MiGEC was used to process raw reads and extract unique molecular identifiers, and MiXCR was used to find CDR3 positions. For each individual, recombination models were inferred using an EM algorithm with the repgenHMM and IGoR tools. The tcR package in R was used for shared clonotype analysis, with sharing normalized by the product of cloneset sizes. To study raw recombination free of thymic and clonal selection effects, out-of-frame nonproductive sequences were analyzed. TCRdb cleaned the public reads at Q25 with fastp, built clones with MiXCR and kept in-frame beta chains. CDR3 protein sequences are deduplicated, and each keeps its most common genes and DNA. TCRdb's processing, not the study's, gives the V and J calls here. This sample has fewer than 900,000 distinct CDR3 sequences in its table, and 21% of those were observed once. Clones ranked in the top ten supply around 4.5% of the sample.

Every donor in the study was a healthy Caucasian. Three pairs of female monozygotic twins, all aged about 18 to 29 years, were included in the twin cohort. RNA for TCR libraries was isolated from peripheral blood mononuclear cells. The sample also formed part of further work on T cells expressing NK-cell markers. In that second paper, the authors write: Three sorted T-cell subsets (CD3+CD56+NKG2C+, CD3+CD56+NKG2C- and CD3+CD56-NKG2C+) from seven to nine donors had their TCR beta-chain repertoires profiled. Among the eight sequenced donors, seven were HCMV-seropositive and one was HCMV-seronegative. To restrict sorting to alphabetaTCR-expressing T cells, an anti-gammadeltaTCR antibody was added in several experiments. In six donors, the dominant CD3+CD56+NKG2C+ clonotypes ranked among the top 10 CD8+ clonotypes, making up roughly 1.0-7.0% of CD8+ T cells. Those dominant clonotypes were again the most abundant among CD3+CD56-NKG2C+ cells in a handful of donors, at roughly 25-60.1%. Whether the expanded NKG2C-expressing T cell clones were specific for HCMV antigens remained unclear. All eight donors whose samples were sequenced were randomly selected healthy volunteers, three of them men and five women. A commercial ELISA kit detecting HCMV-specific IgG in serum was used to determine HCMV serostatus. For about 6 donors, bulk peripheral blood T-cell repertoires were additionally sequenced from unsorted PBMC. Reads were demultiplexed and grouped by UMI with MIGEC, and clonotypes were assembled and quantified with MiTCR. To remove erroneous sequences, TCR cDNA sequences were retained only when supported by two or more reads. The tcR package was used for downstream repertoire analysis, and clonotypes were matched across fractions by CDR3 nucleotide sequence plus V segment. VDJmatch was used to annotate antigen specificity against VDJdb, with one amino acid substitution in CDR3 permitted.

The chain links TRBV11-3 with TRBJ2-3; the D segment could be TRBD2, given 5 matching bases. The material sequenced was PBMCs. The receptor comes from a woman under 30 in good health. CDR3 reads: CASSFRRFDTDTQYF. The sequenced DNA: TGTGCCAGCAGCTTTAGGAGGTTCGACACAGATACGCAGTATTTT. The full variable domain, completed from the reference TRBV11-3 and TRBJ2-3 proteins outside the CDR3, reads EAGVVQSPRYKIIEKKQPVAFWCNPISGHNTLYWYLQNLGQGPELLIRYENEEAVDDSQLPKDRFSAERLKGVDSTLKIQPAELGDSAVYLCASSFRRFDTDTQYFGPGTRLTVL.